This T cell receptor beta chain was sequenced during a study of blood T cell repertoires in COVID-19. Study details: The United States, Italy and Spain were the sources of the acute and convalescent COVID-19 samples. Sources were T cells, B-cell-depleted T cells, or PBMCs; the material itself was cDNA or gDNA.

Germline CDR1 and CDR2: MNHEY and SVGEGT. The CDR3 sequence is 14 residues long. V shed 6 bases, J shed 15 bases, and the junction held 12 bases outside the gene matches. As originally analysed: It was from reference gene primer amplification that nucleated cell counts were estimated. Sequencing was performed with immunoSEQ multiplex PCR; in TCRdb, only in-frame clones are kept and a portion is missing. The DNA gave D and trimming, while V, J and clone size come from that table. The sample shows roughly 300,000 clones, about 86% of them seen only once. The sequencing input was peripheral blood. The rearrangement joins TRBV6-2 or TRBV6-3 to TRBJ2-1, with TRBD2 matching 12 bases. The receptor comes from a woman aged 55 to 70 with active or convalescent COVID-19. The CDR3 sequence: CASSDLPSGGALFF. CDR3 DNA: TGTGCCAGCAGCGACCTTCCTAGCGGGGGGGCCCTGTTCTTC.